The source of this T cell receptor beta chain is a study of T cell responses to AZD1222 COVID-19 vaccine. Study results and caveats: With two AZD1222 doses given, Spike-specific TCR breadth and depth both rose. Close to half of spike-specific TCRs reportedly recognize unmutated variant regions. Dominant CD4 TCR responses targeted spike regions 160-218 and 743-854. White British ancestry dominated among donors, who included more females, and clonal diversity was possibly underestimated.

This CDR3 spans 15 amino acids. Germline V gives CDR1 GTSNPN, CDR2 SVGIG (reference sequence). V was trimmed by 1 base and J by 4 bases, leaving 14 bases between them. The method was immunoSEQ multiplex PCR; TCRdb's version includes in-frame clones alone and lacks a portion of them. The top ten clones hold roughly 2.9% of a sample with 130,000 to 150,000 clones, 75% to 95% of them seen once. Of note for this clone: The antigen remains unidentified.

The clonotype comes from an adult in good health. The chain combines TRBV30 with TRBJ1-3; TRBD1 might be the D (6 bases). The sequenced sample was peripheral blood, obtained on day 0 of MenACWY control vaccination. CDR3 amino acids: CAWSAPGTPGNTIYF. The CDR3 coding sequence is TGTGCCTGGAGTGCCCCCGGGACACCCGGAAACACCATATATTTT.